A selection of T cell receptor beta chains follows, all from one sample in a study of T-cell memory formation after mild COVID-19. TCRdb used MiXCR to reprocess the 5' RACE reads, holding one entry per CDR3 protein. This table has approximately 440,000 distinct CDR3 sequences, about 19% appearing once. Specimen: PBMCs or a T cell subset sorted from them (not recorded which). Receptors were obtained from an adult woman who had mild COVID-19 (a few samples of this study predate the infection). Cell type and time point are not known. Each CDR3 is given with its conserved first and last residue. Each record gives: D gene, J gene, V gene, clone size, CDR3 protein, CDR3 DNA. D genes are given only for firm matches. Size tells how often a clone was seen (once, few, many) or the class of an expanded clone, and some rows leave it out.

d_call: -; j_call: TRBJ2-5; v_call: TRBV7-9; clone_size: few; cdr3_aa: CASSLVQGTSSETQYF; cdr3_nt: TGTGCCAGCAGCTTGGTACAGGGGACTAGTTCGGAGACCCAGTACTTC
d_call: TRBD2; j_call: TRBJ2-7; v_call: TRBV12-3/TRBV12-4; clone_size: few; cdr3_aa: CASSFGAGLEQYF; cdr3_nt: TGTGCCAGCAGTTTTGGAGCGGGACTCGAGCAGTACTTC
d_call: -; j_call: TRBJ1-5; v_call: TRBV5-6; clone_size: -; cdr3_aa: CASSLGLDNQPQHF; cdr3_nt: TGTGCCAGCAGCTTAGGGTTGGACAATCAGCCCCAGCATTTT
d_call: -; j_call: TRBJ2-1; v_call: TRBV20-1; clone_size: few; cdr3_aa: CSARVGGGEQFF; cdr3_nt: TGCAGTGCTAGAGTTGGCGGCGGTGAGCAGTTCTTC
d_call: TRBD1; j_call: TRBJ1-2; v_call: TRBV2; clone_size: -; cdr3_aa: CASSTGAGYTF; cdr3_nt: TGTGCCAGCAGTACAGGGGCAGGCTACACCTTC
d_call: TRBD1; j_call: TRBJ2-1; v_call: TRBV6-5; clone_size: many; cdr3_aa: CASSYGTGYNEQFF; cdr3_nt: TGCGCCAGCAGCTACGGGACAGGCTATAATGAGCAGTTCTTC
d_call: -; j_call: TRBJ1-2; v_call: TRBV5-1; clone_size: -; cdr3_aa: CASSLGRGANYGYTF; cdr3_nt: TGCGCCAGCAGCTTGGGGCGAGGCGCTAACTATGGCTACACCTTC
d_call: -; j_call: TRBJ1-5; v_call: TRBV12-3/TRBV12-4; clone_size: -; cdr3_aa: CASSFRAGDNNQPQHF; cdr3_nt: TGTGCCAGCAGTTTTAGGGCAGGGGACAACAATCAGCCCCAGCATTTT
d_call: -; j_call: TRBJ2-2; v_call: TRBV6-5; clone_size: -; cdr3_aa: CASTIGNTGELFF; cdr3_nt: TGTGCCAGCACGATAGGGAACACCGGGGAGCTGTTTTTT
d_call: -; j_call: TRBJ2-1; v_call: TRBV6-5; clone_size: many; cdr3_aa: CASRNADGFYNEQFF; cdr3_nt: TGTGCCAGCAGGAACGCGGACGGCTTCTACAATGAGCAGTTCTTC
d_call: -; j_call: TRBJ2-1; v_call: TRBV3-1; clone_size: -; cdr3_aa: CASSLQDVRNTAYNEQFF; cdr3_nt: TGTGCCAGCAGCCTCCAAGACGTCAGGAACACCGCCTACAATGAGCAGTTCTTC
d_call: TRBD1; j_call: TRBJ1-6; v_call: TRBV20-1; clone_size: few; cdr3_aa: CSARAGQGRSPLHF; cdr3_nt: TGCAGTGCTAGGGCGGGACAGGGTCGGTCACCCCTCCACTTT
d_call: -; j_call: TRBJ1-4; v_call: TRBV12-3/TRBV12-4; clone_size: -; cdr3_aa: CASSPSGREKLFF; cdr3_nt: TGTGCCAGCAGTCCTAGCGGACGGGAAAAACTGTTTTTT
d_call: -; j_call: TRBJ1-2; v_call: TRBV27; clone_size: -; cdr3_aa: CASSLTRGPSYGYTF; cdr3_nt: TGTGCCAGCAGCCTAACGCGGGGGCCAAGCTATGGCTACACCTTC
d_call: TRBD2; j_call: TRBJ2-3; v_call: TRBV7-6; clone_size: -; cdr3_aa: CASSLAGGALSTDTQYF; cdr3_nt: TGTGCCAGCAGCTTGGCCGGGGGGGCATTGTCCACAGATACGCAGTATTTT
d_call: TRBD1; j_call: TRBJ2-7; v_call: TRBV11-1; clone_size: -; cdr3_aa: CASSPPGQGDGEQYF; cdr3_nt: TGTGCCAGCAGCCCGCCGGGACAGGGGGATGGCGAGCAGTACTTC
d_call: TRBD2; j_call: TRBJ2-1; v_call: TRBV2; clone_size: -; cdr3_aa: CASTASGRGEQFF; cdr3_nt: TGTGCCAGCACGGCTAGCGGGAGAGGTGAGCAGTTCTTC
d_call: TRBD1; j_call: TRBJ1-2; v_call: TRBV15; clone_size: -; cdr3_aa: CATSVTTGVGYGYTF; cdr3_nt: TGTGCCACCAGCGTTACGACAGGGGTTGGCTATGGCTACACCTTC
d_call: TRBD1; j_call: TRBJ1-2; v_call: TRBV7-9; clone_size: -; cdr3_aa: CASNLRRDSNYGYTF; cdr3_nt: TGTGCCAGCAACTTAAGACGGGACAGTAACTATGGCTACACCTTC
d_call: TRBD1; j_call: TRBJ2-4; v_call: TRBV4-3; clone_size: once; cdr3_aa: CASSKDRQGVKAKNIQYF; cdr3_nt: TGCGCCAGCAGCAAAGACCGACAGGGGGTTAAAGCCAAAAACATTCAGTACTTC
d_call: -; j_call: TRBJ1-2; v_call: TRBV7-6; clone_size: -; cdr3_aa: CASSFPEDYGYTF; cdr3_nt: TGTGCCAGCAGCTTTCCCGAGGACTATGGCTACACCTTC
d_call: TRBD2; j_call: TRBJ2-1; v_call: TRBV5-1; clone_size: few; cdr3_aa: CASSIPSGIGYEQFF; cdr3_nt: TGCGCCAGCAGCATCCCTAGCGGGATAGGGTATGAGCAGTTCTTC
d_call: -; j_call: TRBJ2-5; v_call: TRBV12-3/TRBV12-4; clone_size: -; cdr3_aa: CASSSSQGPEETQYF; cdr3_nt: TGTGCCAGCAGTTCATCACAGGGCCCCGAAGAGACCCAGTACTTC
d_call: -; j_call: TRBJ1-1; v_call: TRBV4-1; clone_size: -; cdr3_aa: CASSSSTGWMNTEAFF; cdr3_nt: TGCGCCAGCAGCTCTTCGACAGGTTGGATGAACACTGAAGCTTTCTTT
d_call: -; j_call: TRBJ1-5; v_call: TRBV4-1; clone_size: -; cdr3_aa: CASSQVIEGTRPQHF; cdr3_nt: TGCGCCAGCAGCCAAGTTATTGAGGGCACGCGGCCCCAGCATTTT
d_call: -; j_call: TRBJ2-7; v_call: TRBV7-9; clone_size: many; cdr3_aa: CASSPWGPLYEQYF; cdr3_nt: TGTGCCAGCAGCCCGTGGGGGCCACTCTACGAGCAGTACTTC
d_call: -; j_call: TRBJ2-3; v_call: TRBV7-9; clone_size: -; cdr3_aa: CASRRGADTQYF; cdr3_nt: TGTGCCAGCAGGCGTGGGGCGGATACGCAGTATTTT